This TCR beta chain derives from a study of spatial heterogeneity in lung cancer. Whole-study context: Detection of beta-chain sequences consistently exceeded that of alpha-chain sequences. A unique TCR and UMI combination showed up more than ten times in raw reads, on average.

Carried by each TCR cDNA molecule was a unique molecular identifier. MiXCR, run by TCRdb on the 5' RACE reads, gives a single entry per CDR3 protein. The table shows roughly 40,000 distinct CDR3 sequences, with about 6.7% occurring only once. This CDR3 has 11 amino acids. Time point indicated: sample taken at primary tumor resection. Researchers sequenced whole RNA taken from tumor, nontumor lung or frozen PBMC without sorting. This clonotype occurred many times. The V call is TRBV21-1, the J call TRBJ1-4. TRBV21-1 has pseudogene status. This sequence was found in a female donor with early-stage non-small cell lung cancer. The sample in question was PBMCs, obtained at surgery. Here the CDR3 DNA reads TGTGCCAGCAGACGGAATGAAAAACTGTTTTTT. Translation gives CASRRNEKLFF.